This T cell receptor beta chain was recovered during a study of blood T cell repertoires in COVID-19 (dated by TCRdb to the early 2020s). With regard to the full study: Samples from collaborators originated in the United States, Italy and Spain and spanned both the acute and convalescent phases of COVID-19. Deeply sampled blood TCRbeta repertoires from subjects exposed to, actively infected with, or recovered from COVID-19 were included in the dataset. The repertoires were released in a freely available public database meant as a resource for research on the immune response to SARS-CoV-2. The material from the prospective study consisted of cDNA or gDNA derived from T cells, B-cell-depleted T cells, or PBMCs. Samples came from the ongoing ImmuneRACE study (first 160 participants) plus 1,254 subjects from 6 global collaborators. Nearly every sample came with metadata listing a de-identified subject ID, COVID-19 status, age in years and sex. Where HLA class I and class II types were available, the types were taken from metadata supplied by the sample provider, not from assay-based typing.

One collaborating source in Seattle enrolled patients during active infection and followed them longitudinally through the course of disease. The collaborating institutions used their own protocols to collect whole blood in K2EDTA tubes. Collaborator samples were shipped for TCRbeta analysis as frozen whole blood, isolated PBMCs, or DNA extracted from either sample type. The immunoSEQ Assay, a bias-controlled multiplex PCR, was used to amplify TCRbeta CDR3 regions from genomic DNA. The source study handled its data this way. The number of nucleated cells in each sample was estimated from the amplification of reference gene primers within the assay. Sequence reads were collapsed and filtered to measure the absolute abundance of every unique TCRbeta CDR3 rearrangement. Productive Simpson clonality was computed per sample as the square root of Simpson's diversity index over productive rearrangements. The source is immuneACCESS, and TCRdb retained only in-frame sequences with V and J called. Part of the clones is not carried over; for the studies checked, unresolved V genes explain less than half of this, and the remainder is unexplained. V, J and clone size are those of that table, while D and trimming were read from the DNA. The sample table holds about 210,000 clones, of which roughly 80% were seen once. The ten most abundant clones make up less than 6% of the sample.

A word on this clone: This clone's antigen is unknown. One base away there is no much larger clone; base qualities are not given.

The full study reports these points: Clinical and demographic metadata were provided uncurated, with the amount varying by source and participant.

Measured from the cysteine to the phenylalanine, the CDR3 is 13 residues long. The kept DNA is CDR3 alone, 39 bases in frame from the first base. CDR1 and CDR2, looked up from the germline V gene, are MNHNS and SASEGT. Here V drops 4 bases and J drops 8 bases, and the junction holds 3 bases not matched to any gene. This sequence originates from a woman in her 70s with COVID-19, enrolled during active disease. The sequencing input was peripheral blood. The rearrangement combines TRBV6-1 with TRBJ2-3; TRBD2 aligns with 10 central bases. In nucleotides, the sequence is TGTGCCAGCAGTGTAGCGGGAGGTGGTACGCAGTATTTT. It is translated as CASSVAGGGTQYF.